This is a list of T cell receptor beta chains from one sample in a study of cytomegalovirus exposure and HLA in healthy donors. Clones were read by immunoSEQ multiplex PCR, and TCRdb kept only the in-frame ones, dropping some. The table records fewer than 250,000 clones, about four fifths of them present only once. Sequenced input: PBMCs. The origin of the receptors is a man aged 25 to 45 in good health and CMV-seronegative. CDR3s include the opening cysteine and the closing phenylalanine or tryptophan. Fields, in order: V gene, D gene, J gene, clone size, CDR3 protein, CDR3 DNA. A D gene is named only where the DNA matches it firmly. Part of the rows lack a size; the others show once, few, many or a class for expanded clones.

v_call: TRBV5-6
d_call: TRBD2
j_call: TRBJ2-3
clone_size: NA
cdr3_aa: CASSLVPSGITDTQYF
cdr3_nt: TGTGCCAGCAGCTTGGTCCCTAGCGGGATCACAGATACGCAGTATTTT

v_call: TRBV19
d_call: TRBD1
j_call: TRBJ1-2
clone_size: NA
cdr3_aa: CASSIFGFDRDGLNGGYTF
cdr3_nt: TGTGCCAGTAGTATCTTCGGGTTTGACAGGGATGGGTTAAACGGTGGCTACACCTTC

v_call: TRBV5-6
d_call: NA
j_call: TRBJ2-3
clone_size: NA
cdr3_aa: CASSSARGRGTDTQYF
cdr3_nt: TGTGCCAGCAGCTCCGCCAGGGGTCGGGGCACAGATACGCAGTATTTT

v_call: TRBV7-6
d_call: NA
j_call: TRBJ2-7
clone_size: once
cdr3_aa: CASSLPLGDTRLRQYF
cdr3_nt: TGTGCCAGCAGCTTACCTCTTGGGGACACCAGGTTAAGGCAGTACTTC

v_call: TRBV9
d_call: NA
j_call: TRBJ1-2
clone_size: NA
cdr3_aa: CASSATGDGYTF
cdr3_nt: TGTGCCAGCAGCGCGACAGGAGATGGCTACACCTTC

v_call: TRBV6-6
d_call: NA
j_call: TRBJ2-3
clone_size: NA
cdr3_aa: CASSRGGSRTDTQYF
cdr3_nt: TGTGCCAGCAGTCGTGGCGGAAGCCGCACAGATACGCAGTATTTT

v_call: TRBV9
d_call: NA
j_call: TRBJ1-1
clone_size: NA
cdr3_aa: CASSVEGDTEAFF
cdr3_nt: TGTGCCAGCAGCGTAGAGGGGGACACTGAAGCTTTCTTT

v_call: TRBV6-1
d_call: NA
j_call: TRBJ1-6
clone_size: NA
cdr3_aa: CASSEAPAGPRNSPLHF
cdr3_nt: TGTGCCAGCAGTGAAGCGCCAGCGGGACCGCGGAATTCACCCCTCCACTTT

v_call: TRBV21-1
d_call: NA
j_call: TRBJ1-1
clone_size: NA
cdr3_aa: CASSEPYRDMNTEAFF
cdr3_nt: TGTGCCAGCAGCGAACCTTACCGGGACATGAACACTGAAGCTTTCTTT

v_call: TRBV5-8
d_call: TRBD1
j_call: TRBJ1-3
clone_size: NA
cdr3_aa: CASSLRTGGNTIYF
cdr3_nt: TGTGCCAGCAGCTTGCGGACAGGTGGAAACACCATATATTTT

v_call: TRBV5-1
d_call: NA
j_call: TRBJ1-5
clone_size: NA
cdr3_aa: CASSLEGYSNQPQHF
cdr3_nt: TGCGCCAGCAGCTTGGAGGGGTATAGCAATCAGCCCCAGCATTTT

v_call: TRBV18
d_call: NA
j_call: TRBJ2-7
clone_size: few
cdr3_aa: CASSPRGFRDEQYF
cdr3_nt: TGTGCCAGCTCTCCTAGAGGCTTCAGGGACGAGCAGTACTTC

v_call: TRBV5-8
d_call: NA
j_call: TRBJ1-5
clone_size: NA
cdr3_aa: CASSFTVNQPQHF
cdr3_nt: TGTGCCAGCAGTTTTACAGTGAATCAGCCCCAGCATTTT

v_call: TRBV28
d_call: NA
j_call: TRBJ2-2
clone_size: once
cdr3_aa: CASSPIGGIPGELFF
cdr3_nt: TGTGCCAGCAGTCCTATCGGAGGGATCCCCGGGGAGCTGTTTTTT

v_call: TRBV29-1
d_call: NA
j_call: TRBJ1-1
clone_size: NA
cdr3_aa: CSVEEGRGRNTEAFF
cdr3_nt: TGCAGCGTTGAAGAGGGGAGGGGCAGGAACACTGAAGCTTTCTTT

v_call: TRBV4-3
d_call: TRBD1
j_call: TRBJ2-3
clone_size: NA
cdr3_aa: CASSARQGTDTQYF
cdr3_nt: TGCGCCAGCAGCGCCCGACAGGGAACAGATACGCAGTATTTT

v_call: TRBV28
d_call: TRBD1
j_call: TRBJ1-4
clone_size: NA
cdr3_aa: CASSRRGLAEKLFF
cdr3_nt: TGTGCCAGCAGTCGCAGGGGGCTGGCTGAAAAACTGTTTTTT

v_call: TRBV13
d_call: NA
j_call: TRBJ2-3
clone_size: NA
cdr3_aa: CASSPFTDTQYF
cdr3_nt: TGTGCCAGCAGCCCCTTCACAGATACGCAGTATTTT

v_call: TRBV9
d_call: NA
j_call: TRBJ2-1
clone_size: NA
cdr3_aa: CASSVAGGPSFDEQFF
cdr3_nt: TGTGCCAGCAGCGTAGCCGGGGGGCCTTCTTTCGATGAGCAGTTCTTC

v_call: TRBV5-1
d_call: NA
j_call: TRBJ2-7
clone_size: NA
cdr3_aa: CASSEGSDRIYEQYF
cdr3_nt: TGCGCCAGCAGCGAGGGTTCGGACAGAATCTACGAGCAGTACTTC

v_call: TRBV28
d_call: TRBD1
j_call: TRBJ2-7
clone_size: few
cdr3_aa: CASSPPGQGSVKYF
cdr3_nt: TGTGCCAGCAGTCCTCCGGGACAGGGGTCGGTTAAGTACTTC

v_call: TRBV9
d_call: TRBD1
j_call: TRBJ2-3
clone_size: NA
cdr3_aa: CASSLGQGTLADTQYF
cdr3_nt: TGTGCCAGCAGCCTCGGACAGGGGACCTTGGCAGATACGCAGTATTTT

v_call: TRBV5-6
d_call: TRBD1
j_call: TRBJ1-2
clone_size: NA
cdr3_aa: CASSLFTGGEPGYTF
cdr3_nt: TGTGCCAGCAGCTTGTTTACAGGGGGGGAGCCTGGCTACACCTTC

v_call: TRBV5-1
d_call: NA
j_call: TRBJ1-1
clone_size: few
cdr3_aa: CASSFGGNTEAFF
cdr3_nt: TGCGCCAGCAGCTTCGGGGGGAACACTGAAGCTTTCTTT

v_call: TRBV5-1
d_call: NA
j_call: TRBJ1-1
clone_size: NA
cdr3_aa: CASSLALSTEAFF
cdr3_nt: TGCGCCAGCAGCTTGGCCTTGTCGACTGAAGCTTTCTTT

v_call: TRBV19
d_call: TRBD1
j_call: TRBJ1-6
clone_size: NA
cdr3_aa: CASSIEGQGTPLHF
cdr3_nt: TGTGCCAGTAGTATAGAGGGACAGGGGACGCCCCTCCACTTT

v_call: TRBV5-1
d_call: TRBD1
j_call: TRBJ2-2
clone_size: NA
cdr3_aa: CASSSTGTGIPGELFF
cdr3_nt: TGCGCCAGCAGCTCTACCGGGACAGGGATCCCCGGGGAGCTGTTTTTT

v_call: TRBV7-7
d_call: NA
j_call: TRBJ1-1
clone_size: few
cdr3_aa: CASSLRENTEAFF
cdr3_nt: TGTGCTAGCAGCTTAAGAGAGAACACTGAAGCTTTCTTT

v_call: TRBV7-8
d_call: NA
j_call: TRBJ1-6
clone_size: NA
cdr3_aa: CASSLTGSYNSPLHF
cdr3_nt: TGTGCCAGCAGCTTAACAGGGTCCTATAATTCACCCCTCCACTTT

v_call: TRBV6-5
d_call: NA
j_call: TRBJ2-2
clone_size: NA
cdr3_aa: CASRKQGWDTGELFF
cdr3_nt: TGTGCCAGCAGAAAACAGGGCTGGGACACCGGGGAGCTGTTTTTT

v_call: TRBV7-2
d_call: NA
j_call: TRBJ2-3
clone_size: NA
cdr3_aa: CASSPRQLRTDTQYF
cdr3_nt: TGTGCCAGCAGCCCCCGTCAACTACGCACAGATACGCAGTATTTT

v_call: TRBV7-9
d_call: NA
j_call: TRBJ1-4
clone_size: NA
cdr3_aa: CASSSDRHEKLFF
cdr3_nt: TGTGCCAGCAGCTCCGACAGGCACGAAAAACTGTTTTTT

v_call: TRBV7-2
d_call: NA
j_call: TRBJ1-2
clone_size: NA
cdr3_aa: CASSLPGLGYGYTF
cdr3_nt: TGTGCCAGCAGCCTACCGGGACTGGGCTATGGCTACACCTTC

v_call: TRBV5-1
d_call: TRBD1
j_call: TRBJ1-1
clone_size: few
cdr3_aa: CASGKSQGYTEAFF
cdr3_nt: TGCGCCAGCGGGAAATCACAGGGGTACACTGAAGCTTTCTTT

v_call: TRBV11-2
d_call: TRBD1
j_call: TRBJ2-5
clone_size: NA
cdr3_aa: CASSTGQGARETQYF
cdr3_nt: TGTGCCAGCAGTACAGGACAGGGGGCTAGGGAGACCCAGTACTTC

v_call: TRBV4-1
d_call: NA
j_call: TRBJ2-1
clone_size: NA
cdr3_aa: CASSHLLNEQFF
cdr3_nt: TGCGCCAGCAGCCATCTACTAAATGAGCAGTTCTTC

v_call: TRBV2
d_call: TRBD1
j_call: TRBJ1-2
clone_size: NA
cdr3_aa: CASSGGQFGAYTF
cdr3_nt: TGTGCCAGCAGTGGGGGACAGTTCGGAGCCTACACCTTC

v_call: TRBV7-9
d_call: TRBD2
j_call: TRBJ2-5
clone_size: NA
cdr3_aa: CASSSLAGGSQETQYF
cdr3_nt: TGTGCCAGCAGTTCGTTAGCGGGGGGCTCCCAAGAGACCCAGTACTTC

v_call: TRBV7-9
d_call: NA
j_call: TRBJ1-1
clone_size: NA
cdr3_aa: CASSSRTGTTGTEAFF
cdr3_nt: TGTGCCAGCAGCTCGCGAACCGGGACAACTGGGACTGAAGCTTTCTTT

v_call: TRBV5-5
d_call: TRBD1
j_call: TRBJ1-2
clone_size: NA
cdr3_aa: CASSLVDRGGYGYTF
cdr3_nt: TGTGCCAGCAGCTTGGTGGACAGGGGTGGCTATGGCTACACCTTC

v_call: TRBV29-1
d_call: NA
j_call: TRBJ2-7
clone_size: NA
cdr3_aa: CSVLAGTSYEQYF
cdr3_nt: TGCAGCGTGCTGGCGGGGACCTCCTACGAGCAGTACTTC

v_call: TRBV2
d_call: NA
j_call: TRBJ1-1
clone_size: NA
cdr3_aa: CASQTSSLNTEAFF
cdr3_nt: TGTGCCAGCCAGACAAGCTCGTTGAACACTGAAGCTTTCTTT

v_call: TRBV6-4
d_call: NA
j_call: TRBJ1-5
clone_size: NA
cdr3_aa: CASSDSKKITASQPQHF
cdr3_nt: TGTGCCAGCAGTGACTCGAAAAAGATCACAGCAAGTCAGCCCCAGCATTTT

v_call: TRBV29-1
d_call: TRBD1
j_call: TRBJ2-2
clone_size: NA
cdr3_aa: CSVGGQKGTGELFF
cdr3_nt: TGCAGCGTTGGGGGACAGAAGGGCACCGGGGAGCTGTTTTTT

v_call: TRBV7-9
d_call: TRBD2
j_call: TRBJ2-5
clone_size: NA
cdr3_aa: CASSPSGTSERETQYF
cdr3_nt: TGTGCCAGCAGCCCTTCCGGGACTAGCGAACGAGAGACCCAGTACTTC

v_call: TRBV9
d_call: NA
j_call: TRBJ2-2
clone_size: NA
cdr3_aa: CASSAIQGSELFF
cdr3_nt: TGTGCCAGCAGCGCTATCCAGGGATCGGAGCTGTTTTTT

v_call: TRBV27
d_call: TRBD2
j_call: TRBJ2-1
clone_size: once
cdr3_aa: CASSLRTSGEQFF
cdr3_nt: TGTGCCAGCAGTTTACGGACTAGCGGGGAGCAGTTCTTC

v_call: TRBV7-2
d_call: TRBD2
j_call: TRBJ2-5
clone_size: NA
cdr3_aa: CASSLKRGVLETQYF
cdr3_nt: TGTGCCAGCAGCTTGAAGCGGGGAGTGTTGGAGACCCAGTACTTC

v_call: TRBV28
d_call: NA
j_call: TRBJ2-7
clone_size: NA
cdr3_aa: CASSRGGSHEQYF
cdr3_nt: TGTGCCAGCAGTCGTGGGGGGTCTCACGAGCAGTACTTC

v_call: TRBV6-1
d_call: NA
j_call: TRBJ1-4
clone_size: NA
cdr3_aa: CASSEGTPGSASNEKLFF
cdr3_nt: TGTGCCAGCAGTGAAGGGACTCCCGGGAGTGCCAGTAATGAAAAACTGTTTTTT

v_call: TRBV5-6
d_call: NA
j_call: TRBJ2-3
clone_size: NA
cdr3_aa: CASSLSGTDTQYF
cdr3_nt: TGTGCCAGCAGCTTGTCCGGCACAGATACGCAGTATTTT

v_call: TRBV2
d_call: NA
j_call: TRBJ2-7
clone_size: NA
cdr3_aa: CASVRSRVTGEQYF
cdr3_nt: TGTGCCAGCGTAAGGTCCAGGGTTACTGGCGAGCAGTACTTC

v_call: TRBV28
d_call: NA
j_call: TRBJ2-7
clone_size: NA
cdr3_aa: CATLRGFRYEQYF
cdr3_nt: TGTGCCACCCTCCGGGGATTCCGTTACGAGCAGTACTTC

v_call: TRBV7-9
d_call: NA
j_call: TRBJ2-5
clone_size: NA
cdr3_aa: CASSYITGQETQYF
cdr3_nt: TGTGCCAGCAGCTACATAACAGGGCAAGAGACCCAGTACTTC

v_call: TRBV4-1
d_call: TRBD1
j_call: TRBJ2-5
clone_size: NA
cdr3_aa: CASSQALGQGAWETQYF
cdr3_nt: TGCGCCAGCAGCCAAGCCTTGGGACAGGGGGCGTGGGAGACCCAGTACTTC